Listed here are 30 T cell receptor beta chains from one sample, sequenced in a study of shared clonotypes between healthy human individuals. The method was immunoSEQ multiplex PCR; TCRdb's version includes in-frame clones alone and lacks a portion of them. The repertoire holds 2.3 million or so clones, with approximately 93% as singletons. The material sequenced was naive CD4+ T cells from PBMCs. Subset: CD45RA+ positively selected. The receptors derive from a young man in good health. Some clones in this sample may be carry-over from other donors' samples.

The V and J genes are TRBV28 and TRBJ2-3; D may be TRBD2 (6 bases). This CDR3 comprises 13 residues. Trimming stripped 5 bases from V and 6 bases from J, with 12 bases between. Looked up from germline, CDR1 is MDHEN and CDR2 is SYDVKM. Here the CDR3 DNA reads TGTGCCAGCAGTGGACTATCACGGGATACGCAGTATTTT. Translated: CASSGLSRDTQYF.

The chain has TRBV30 and TRBJ1-5; 7 positions agree with TRBD1. The CDR3 runs to 16 residues. V lost 2 bases and J lost 0; bases outside the gene matches: 7. Germline V gene lookup returns CDR1 GTSNPN and CDR2 SVGIG (reference sequence). The CDR3 sequence is CAWSNQRTGSNQPQHF. Here the CDR3 DNA reads TGTGCCTGGAGTAACCAGAGGACAGGTAGCAATCAGCCCCAGCATTTT.

This sequence joins TRBV19 and TRBJ1-2; D may be TRBD1 (6 bases). The CDR3 is 13 residues long. V dropped 6 bases and J dropped 4 bases, with 12 bases sitting between them. CDR1 LNHDA and CDR2 SQIVND come from the germline V gene (reference sequence). The CDR3 DNA sequence: TGTGCCAGTAGCTCACAGGGCTCCTATGGCTACACCTTC. The encoded protein is CASSSQGSYGYTF. The whole variable domain, remainder taken from reference TRBV19 and TRBJ1-2, is DGGITQSPKYLFRKEGQNVTLSCEQNLNHDAMYWYRQDPGQGLRLIYYSQIVNDFQKGDIAEGYSVSREKKESFPLTVTSAQKNPTAFYLCASSSQGSYGYTFGSGTRLTVV.

The CDR3 loop reads CASSMKQGEETQYF. The CDR3 nucleotides read TGCGCCAGCAGTATGAAACAGGGGGAAGAGACCCAGTACTTC. The chain links TRBV5-1 to TRBJ2-5, with TRBD1 matching over 8 bases. V was clipped by 5 bases and J by 3 bases; unmatched bases: 6. The CDR3 extends over 14 amino acids. Germline V lookup: CDR1 SGHRS, CDR2 YFSETQ.

The genes are TRBV11-2 and TRBJ2-1; 8 bases match TRBD2. With V trimmed by 0 bases and J by 7 bases, 11 bases remained unmatched. The CDR3 covers 17 residues. Germline CDR1 and CDR2: SGHAT and FQNNGV. This chain's CDR3 is CASSLDERVAGSNEQFF. CDR3 coding DNA: TGTGCCAGCAGCTTAGATGAGAGAGTAGCGGGATCGAATGAGCAGTTCTTC.

The chain joins TRBV6-6 to TRBJ2-3; tentative D call: TRBD1 (6 bases). The V gene's germline CDR1 is MNHNY and CDR2 SVGAGI (reference sequence). This CDR3 contains 16 residues. Trimming removed 2 bases from V and 0 bases from J, with 12 bases in between. The CDR3 region has the DNA TGTGCCAGCAGTTACCGACAGGCCACTAGCACAGATACGCAGTATTTT. Its translation: CASSYRQATSTDTQYF.

This clone was found once. V gene TRBV28 combines with J gene TRBJ1-1; D is possibly TRBD1 (5 bases). In germline, CDR1 is MDHEN, CDR2 SYDVKM. The CDR3 is 16 amino acids. V dropped 1 base and J dropped 4 bases, with 16 bases sitting between them. The CDR3 coding sequence is TGTGCCAGCAGTTTATACCCGGTGGGGACCCCCACTGAAGCTTTCTTT. As protein: CASSLYPVGTPTEAFF.

The chain carries TRBV18 and TRBJ1-1, with a possible D match to TRBD1 (5 bases). V gave up 2 bases and J gave up 5 bases, with 12 bases separating them. The CDR3 has 14 residues. Per germline, CDR1 KGHSH and CDR2 LQKENI. The CDR3: CASSPEGMMTEAFF. The CDR3 DNA follows: TGTGCCAGCTCACCAGAGGGGATGATGACTGAAGCTTTCTTT.

The CDR3 sequence: CASSLKPQGHQGYF. The DNA for the CDR3 is TGTGCCAGCAGTTTAAAACCCCAGGGACACCAAGGATACTTC. V usage is TRBV27 and J usage is TRBJ2-7; D is perhaps TRBD1 (6 bases). V was shortened by 2 bases and J by 13 bases, with 21 bases between the two germline ends. CDR1 and CDR2 from the germline V gene are MNHEY and SMNVEV (reference sequence). This CDR3 comprises 14 residues.

The chain has TRBV28 and TRBJ2-1; no clear D. V was cut by 2 bases and J by 10 bases, with 9 bases left in between. Germline assignment: CDR1 MDHEN and CDR2 SYDVKM. This CDR3 region has 12 residues. This chain's CDR3 is CASSLGVSEQFF. DNA for the CDR3: TGTGCCAGCAGTTTAGGCGTCAGCGAGCAGTTCTTC.

The chain couples TRBV15 to TRBJ2-5; 8 positions match TRBD2. There are 14 residues in the CDR3. V lost 2 bases, J lost 5 bases, and 4 bases stayed unmatched. CDR1 is LNHNV and CDR2 is YYDKDF in the germline V gene (reference sequence). The CDR3 loop reads CATSRLAGWETQYF. The CDR3 DNA reads as TGTGCCACCAGCAGACTAGCGGGCTGGGAGACCCAGTACTTC.

This sequence joins TRBV7-9 and TRBJ2-3, with TRBD2 matching over 10 bases. This CDR3 region has 16 residues. The germline V gene has CDR1 SEHNR and CDR2 FQNEAQ (reference sequence). V gave up 5 bases and J gave up 5 bases; unmatched junction bases: 10. As DNA, the CDR3 is TGTGCCAGCAGCGCAAGCGGGAGGGTTGTTCGAGATACGCAGTATTTT. Amino acids: CASSASGRVVRDTQYF.

A word on this clone: Sequence at one end of the junction differs from germline and may be a read error. The rearrangement joins TRBV5-1 to TRBJ1-2, with D perhaps matching TRBD1 (5 bases). The CDR3 loop spans 12 amino acids. Looked up from germline, CDR1 is SGHRS and CDR2 is YFSETQ. CDR3 sequence reads: CASSFPVRAFSF. The CDR3 bases are TGCGCCAGCAGCTTTCCTGTCAGGGCTTTCTCCTTC. Full variable domain (outside the CDR3, taken from reference TRBV5-1 and TRBJ1-2): KAGVTQTPRYLIKTRGQQVTLSCSPISGHRSVSWYQQTPGQGLQFLFEYFSETQRNKGNFPGRFSGRQFSNSRSEMNVSTLELGDSALYLCASSFPVRAFSFGSGTRLTVV.

This chain connects TRBV2 to TRBJ2-7; D assignment may be TRBD1 or TRBD2 (5 bases each). The CDR3 loop spans 12 amino acids. V was shortened by 6 bases and J by 6 bases, with 12 bases between the two germline ends. Germline values: CDR1 SNHLY, CDR2 FYNNEI. The CDR3 spells CASRGSGTEQYF. The CDR3 coding sequence is TGTGCCAGCAGGGGGTCGGGGACCGAGCAGTACTTC.

The sample holds one count of this clone. V usage is TRBV7-4 and J usage is TRBJ2-7, with 9 bases identical to TRBD1. Germline loops: CDR1 SGHVT, CDR2 SQSDAQ. The junction had 4 bases not matched to a gene; V was cut back by 4 bases and J by 3 bases. The CDR3 runs to 14 residues. This chain's CDR3 is CASSSRDRDYEQYF. The CDR3 DNA follows: TGTGCCAGCAGCTCCCGGGACAGGGACTACGAGCAGTACTTC. The entire variable domain, with the rest obtained from reference TRBV7-4 and TRBJ2-7, is as follows: GAGVSQSPRYKVAKRGRDVALRCDSISGHVTLYWYRQTLGQGSEVLTYSQSDAQRDKSGRPSGRFSAERPERSVSTLKIQRTEQGDSAVYLCASSSRDRDYEQYFGPGTRLTVT.

This clone appeared a single time. The chain combines TRBV2 with TRBJ1-2, with D uncertain. V was pared by 6 bases and J by 8 bases, with 10 bases between. This CDR3 is 11 amino acids long. From germline, CDR1 is SNHLY and CDR2 FYNNEI. The CDR3 DNA follows: TGTGCCAGCAGCTACCACGACGGCTACACCTTC. Amino acid sequence: CASSYHDGYTF.

This chain joins TRBV7-9 and TRBJ2-2, with D perhaps being TRBD1 or TRBD2 (5 bases each). This CDR3 is 18 amino acids long. The germline CDR1 and CDR2 sequences are SEHNR and FQNEAQ (reference sequence). Trimming removed 5 bases from V and 0 bases from J, with 19 bases in between. CDR3 protein: CASSPPWGRTTNTGELFF. The CDR3 nucleotides read TGTGCCAGCAGCCCCCCTTGGGGGAGAACGACGAACACCGGGGAGCTGTTTTTT.

The table lists this clone with a count of one. V gene TRBV19 combines with J gene TRBJ1-5, with a possible D match to TRBD1 (6 bases). This CDR3 is built from 16 residues. Trimming removed 1 base from V and 3 bases from J, with 13 bases in between. The germline V gene encodes CDR1 LNHDA and CDR2 SQIVND (reference sequence). The CDR3 sequence is CASSIVGGHPNQPQHF. The DNA of the CDR3 is TGTGCCAGTAGTATAGTCGGGGGACACCCCAATCAGCCCCAGCATTTT.

The V call is TRBV6-4, the J call TRBJ2-2; D possibly matches TRBD1 or TRBD2 (6 bases each). The V end was cut by 3 bases, the J end by 4 bases, with 12 bases between. The length of the CDR3 is 15 residues. Germline-derived CDR1 and CDR2 are MRHNA and SNTAGT. The DNA of the CDR3 is TGTGCCAGCAGTGAGGGGGGCGCCGGCACCGGGGAGCTGTTTTTT. This sequence encodes CASSEGGAGTGELFF.

The gene calls are TRBV6-6 and TRBJ2-5; tentatively, D is TRBD1 (6 bases). The germline gives CDR1 MNHNY, CDR2 SVGAGI (reference sequence). V gave up 2 bases and J gave up 2 bases, with 9 bases separating them. This CDR3 region has 14 residues. In DNA form, the CDR3 reads TGTGCCAGCAGTTACGAACAGGGACAAGAGACCCAGTACTTC. Its translation: CASSYEQGQETQYF.

This sequence joins TRBV7-2 and TRBJ2-7; 8 positions match TRBD1. There are 14 residues in the CDR3. The ends lost 5 bases at V and 2 bases at J; junction bases unmatched: 5. CDR1 is SGHTA, CDR2 FQGNSA, per germline. Written as DNA, the CDR3 is TGTGCCAGCAGCCCGGACAGGGACACCTACGAGCAGTACTTC. It specifies CASSPDRDTYEQYF.

V and J are TRBV27 and TRBJ2-1, with TRBD2 identical over 8 bases. The germline CDR1 and CDR2 sequences are MNHEY and SMNVEV (reference sequence). After removal of 10 bases from V and 6 bases from J, the junction contained 17 bases not matched to a gene. The CDR3 sequence is 16 residues long. CDR3 in amino acids: CATSDLGGRQSNEQFF. CDR3 nucleotides: TGTGCCACCTCAGATTTGGGCGGGAGGCAATCCAATGAGCAGTTCTTC.

The chain has TRBV7-9 and TRBJ2-3; 9 nucleotides match TRBD2. Germline values: CDR1 SEHNR, CDR2 FQNEAQ (reference sequence). Trimming removed 2 bases from V and 2 bases from J; junction bases left unmatched: 5. CDR3 length equals 16 residues. As DNA, the CDR3 is TGTGCCAGCAGCTTAAGGACTAGCGAATACACAGATACGCAGTATTTT. Translating it yields CASSLRTSEYTDTQYF.

V usage is TRBV14 and J usage is TRBJ2-2, with 8 bases aligning to TRBD1. Germline assignment: CDR1 SGHDN and CDR2 FVKESK. V gave up 4 bases and J gave up 2 bases; unmatched junction bases: 6. The CDR3 is 16 amino acids. Here the CDR3 DNA reads TGTGCCAGCAGCCGCCTGACAGGGGTTAACACCGGGGAGCTGTTTTTT. Amino acid sequence: CASSRLTGVNTGELFF.

The CDR3 loop reads CASSPGSKNIQYF. CDR3 DNA sequence: TGTGCCAGCAGCCCTGGATCCAAAAACATTCAGTACTTC. This rearrangement joins TRBV9 to TRBJ2-4, with unresolved D. The V end was cut by 4 bases, the J end by 2 bases, with 7 bases between. The CDR3 runs 13 residues. Germline CDR1 and CDR2: SGDLS and YYNGEE.

A word on this clone: The same CDR3 arises from other DNA sequences in this sample as well. The chain couples TRBV5-1 to TRBJ2-1, with 8 bases fitting TRBD2. From germline, CDR1 is SGHRS and CDR2 YFSETQ. Trimming removed 0 bases from V and 3 bases from J; junction bases left unmatched: 5. The CDR3 spans 16 residues. CDR3: CASSLVLAGGYNEQFF. CDR3 in DNA: TGCGCCAGCAGCTTGGTGCTAGCGGGTGGCTACAATGAGCAGTTCTTC. Together with reference TRBV5-1 and TRBJ2-1, the CDR3 gives the full variable domain: KAGVTQTPRYLIKTRGQQVTLSCSPISGHRSVSWYQQTPGQGLQFLFEYFSETQRNKGNFPGRFSGRQFSNSRSEMNVSTLELGDSALYLCASSLVLAGGYNEQFFGPGTRLTVL.

DNA for the CDR3: TGTGCCAGCAGTGAAGGGAGCCCCACAGGGGGCTGGGCCGGGGAGCTGTTTTTT. Its protein is CASSEGSPTGGWAGELFF. The chain joins TRBV6-1 to TRBJ2-2; 9 bases fit TRBD1. The CDR3 consists of 18 residues. CDR1 is MNHNS and CDR2 is SASEGT in the germline V gene. V shed 1 base and J 6 bases; nucleotides not matched to a gene: 12.

The chain couples TRBV19 to TRBJ1-1; D remains ambiguous. With 4 bases removed from V and 1 base from J, the gap between germline ends came to 13 bases. The CDR3 consists of 15 residues. From germline, CDR1 is LNHDA and CDR2 SQIVND (reference sequence). The DNA for the CDR3 is TGTGCCAGTAGTACCCTTATGGGATCGAACACTGAAGCTTTCTTT. This sequence encodes CASSTLMGSNTEAFF.

This chain links TRBV4-1 with TRBJ1-2; D ambiguous. V lost 5 bases and J lost 2, with 15 bases in between. The germline CDR1 and CDR2 sequences are MGHRA and YSYEKL. This CDR3 is 15 amino acids long. The CDR3 protein is CASSSPPDGNYGYTF. The CDR3 bases are TGCGCCAGCAGCTCCCCCCCGGACGGCAACTATGGCTACACCTTC.

The genes are TRBV7-3 and TRBJ2-1; D is unclear. Germline-derived CDR1 and CDR2 are SGHTA and FQGTGA. V was trimmed by 9 bases and J by 3 bases, leaving 12 bases between them. The CDR3 loop spans 13 amino acids. The DNA for the CDR3 is TGTGCCAGTGCACCGGACGTCTACAATGAGCAGTTCTTC. Protein: CASAPDVYNEQFF.